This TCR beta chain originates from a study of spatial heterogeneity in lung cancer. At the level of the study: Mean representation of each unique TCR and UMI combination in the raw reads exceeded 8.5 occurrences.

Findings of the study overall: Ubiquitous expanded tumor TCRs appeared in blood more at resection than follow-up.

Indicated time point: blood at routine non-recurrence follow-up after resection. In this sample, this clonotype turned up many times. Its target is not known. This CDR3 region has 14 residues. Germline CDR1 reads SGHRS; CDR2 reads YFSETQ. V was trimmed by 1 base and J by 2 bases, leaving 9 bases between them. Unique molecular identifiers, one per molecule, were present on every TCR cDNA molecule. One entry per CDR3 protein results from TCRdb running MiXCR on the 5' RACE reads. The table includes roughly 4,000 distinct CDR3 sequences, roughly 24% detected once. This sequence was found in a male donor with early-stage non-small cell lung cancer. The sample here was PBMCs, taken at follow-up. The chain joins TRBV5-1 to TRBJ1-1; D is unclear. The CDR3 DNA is TGCGCCAGCAGCTTGTCGGGCCTTAACACTGAAGCTTTCTTT. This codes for CASSLSGLNTEAFF.